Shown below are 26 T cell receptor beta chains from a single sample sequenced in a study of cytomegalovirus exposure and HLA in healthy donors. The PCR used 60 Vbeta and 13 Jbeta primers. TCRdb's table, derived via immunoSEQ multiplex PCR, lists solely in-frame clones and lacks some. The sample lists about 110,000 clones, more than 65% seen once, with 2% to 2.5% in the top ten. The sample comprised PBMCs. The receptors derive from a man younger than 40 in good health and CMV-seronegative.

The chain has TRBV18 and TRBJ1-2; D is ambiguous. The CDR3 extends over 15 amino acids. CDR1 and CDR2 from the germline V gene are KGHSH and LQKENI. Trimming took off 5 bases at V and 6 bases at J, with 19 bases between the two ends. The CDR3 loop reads CASSSRVPESDGYTF. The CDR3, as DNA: TGTGCCAGCTCATCCCGGGTCCCTGAATCCGATGGCTACACCTTC.

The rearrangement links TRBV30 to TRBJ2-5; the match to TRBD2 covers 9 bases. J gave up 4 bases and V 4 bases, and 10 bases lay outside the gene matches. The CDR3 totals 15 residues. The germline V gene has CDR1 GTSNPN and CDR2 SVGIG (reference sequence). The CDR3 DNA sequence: TGTGCCTGGACGGGCGGGGGGGCCCGAGGAGAGACCCAGTACTTC. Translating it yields CAWTGGGARGETQYF.

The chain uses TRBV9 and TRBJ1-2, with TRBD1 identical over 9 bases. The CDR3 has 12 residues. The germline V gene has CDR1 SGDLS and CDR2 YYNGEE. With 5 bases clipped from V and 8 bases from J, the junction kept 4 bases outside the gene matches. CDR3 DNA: TGTGCCAGCAGTGGGGACAGGGCGGGCTACACCTTC. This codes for CASSGDRAGYTF.

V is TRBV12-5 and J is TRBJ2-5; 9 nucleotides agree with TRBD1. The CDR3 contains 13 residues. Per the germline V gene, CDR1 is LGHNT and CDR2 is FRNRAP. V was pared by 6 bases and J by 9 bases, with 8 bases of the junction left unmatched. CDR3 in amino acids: CASGRQGGWAQYF. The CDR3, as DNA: TGTGCTAGTGGAAGACAGGGGGGATGGGCCCAGTACTTC.

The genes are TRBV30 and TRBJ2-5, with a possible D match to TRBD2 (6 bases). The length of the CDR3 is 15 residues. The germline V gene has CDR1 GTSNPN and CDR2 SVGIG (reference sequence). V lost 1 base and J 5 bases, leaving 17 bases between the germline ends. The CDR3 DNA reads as TGTGCCTGGAGTGGGGGAGGCCCCGCCGGTGAGACCCAGTACTTC. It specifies CAWSGGGPAGETQYF. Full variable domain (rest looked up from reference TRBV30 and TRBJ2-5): SQTIHQWPATLVQPVGSPLSLECTVEGTSNPNLYWYRQAAGRGLQLLFYSVGIGQISSEVPQNLSASRPQDRQFILSSKKLLLSDSGFYLCAWSGGGPAGETQYFGPGTRLLVL.

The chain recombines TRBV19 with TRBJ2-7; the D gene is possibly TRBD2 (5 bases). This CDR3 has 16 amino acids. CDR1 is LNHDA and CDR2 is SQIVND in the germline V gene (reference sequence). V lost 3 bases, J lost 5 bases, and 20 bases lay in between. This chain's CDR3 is CASSIGFTDSHHEQYF. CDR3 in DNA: TGTGCCAGTAGTATTGGCTTCACGGACTCGCACCACGAGCAGTACTTC.

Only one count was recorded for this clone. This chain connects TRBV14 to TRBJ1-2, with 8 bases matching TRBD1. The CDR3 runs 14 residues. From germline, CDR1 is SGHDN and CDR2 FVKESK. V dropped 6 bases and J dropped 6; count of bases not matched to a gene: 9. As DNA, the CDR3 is TGTGCCAGCAGTCCGGACAGGGCGTTTCATGGCTACACCTTC. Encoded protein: CASSPDRAFHGYTF.

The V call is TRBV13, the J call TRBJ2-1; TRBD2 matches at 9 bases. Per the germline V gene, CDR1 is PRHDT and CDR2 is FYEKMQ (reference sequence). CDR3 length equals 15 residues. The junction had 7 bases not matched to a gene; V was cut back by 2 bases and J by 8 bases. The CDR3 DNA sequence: TGTGCCAGCAGCTTACCGGCGGGGGGGCCCGATGAGCAGTTCTTC. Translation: CASSLPAGGPDEQFF.

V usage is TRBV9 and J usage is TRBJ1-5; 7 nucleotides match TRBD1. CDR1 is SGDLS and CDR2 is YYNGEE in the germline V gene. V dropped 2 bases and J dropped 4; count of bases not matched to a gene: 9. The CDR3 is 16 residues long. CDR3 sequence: CASSVSRGRINQPQHF. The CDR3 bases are TGTGCCAGCAGCGTTTCCAGGGGGAGGATAAATCAGCCCCAGCATTTT.

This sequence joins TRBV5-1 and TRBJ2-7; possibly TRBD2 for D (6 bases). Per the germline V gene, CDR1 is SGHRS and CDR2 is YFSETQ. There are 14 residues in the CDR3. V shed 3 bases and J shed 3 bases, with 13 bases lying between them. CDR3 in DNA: TGCGCCAGCAGCTCACCGGGACTCTTCTACGAGCAGTACTTC. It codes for CASSSPGLFYEQYF.

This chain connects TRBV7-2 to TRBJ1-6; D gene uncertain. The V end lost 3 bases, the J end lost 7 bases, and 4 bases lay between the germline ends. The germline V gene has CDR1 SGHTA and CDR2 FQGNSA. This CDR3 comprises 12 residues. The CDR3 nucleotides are TGTGCCAGCAGCTTCAGGAATTCACCCCTCCACTTT. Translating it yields CASSFRNSPLHF.

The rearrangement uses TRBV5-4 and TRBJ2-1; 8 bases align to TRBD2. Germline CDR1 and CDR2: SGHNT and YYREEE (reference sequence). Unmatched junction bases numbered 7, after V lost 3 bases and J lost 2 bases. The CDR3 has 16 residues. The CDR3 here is CASSSAPGLAYNEQFF. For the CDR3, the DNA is TGTGCCAGCAGCTCGGCTCCGGGACTAGCCTACAATGAGCAGTTCTTC.

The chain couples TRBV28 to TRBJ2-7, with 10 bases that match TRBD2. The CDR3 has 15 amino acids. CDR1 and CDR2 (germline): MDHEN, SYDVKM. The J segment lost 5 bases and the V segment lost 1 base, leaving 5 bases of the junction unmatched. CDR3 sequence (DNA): TGTGCCAGCAGTTTATATCTAGCGGGAGAAAACGAGCAGTACTTC. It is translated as CASSLYLAGENEQYF.

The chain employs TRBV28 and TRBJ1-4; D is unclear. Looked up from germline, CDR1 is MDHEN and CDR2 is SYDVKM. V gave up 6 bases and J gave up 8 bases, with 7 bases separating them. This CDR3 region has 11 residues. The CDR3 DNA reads TGTGCCAGCAGCCGCGGGGAAAAACTGTTTTTT. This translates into CASSRGEKLFF.

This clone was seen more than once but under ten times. As DNA, the CDR3 is TGTGCCAGCGGGCGGGCCGGAGAGACCCAGTACTTC. Translated, it gives CASGRAGETQYF. The chain has TRBV4-2 and TRBJ2-5; maybe TRBD2 (5 bases). This CDR3 is 12 amino acids long. V was trimmed by 8 bases and J by 4 bases, leaving 11 bases between them. Germline CDR1 reads LGHNA; CDR2 reads YNFKEQ.

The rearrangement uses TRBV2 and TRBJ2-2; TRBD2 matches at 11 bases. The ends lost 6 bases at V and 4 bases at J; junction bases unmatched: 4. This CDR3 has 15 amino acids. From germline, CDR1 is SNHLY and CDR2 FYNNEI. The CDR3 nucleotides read TGTGCCAGCAGGCAGACTAGCGGGGCCACCGGGGAGCTGTTTTTT. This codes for CASRQTSGATGELFF.

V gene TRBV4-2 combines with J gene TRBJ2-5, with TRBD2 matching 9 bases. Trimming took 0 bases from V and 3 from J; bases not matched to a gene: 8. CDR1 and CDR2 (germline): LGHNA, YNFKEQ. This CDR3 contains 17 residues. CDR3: CASSQEAGGKPKETQYF. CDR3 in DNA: TGTGCCAGCAGCCAAGAAGCGGGGGGAAAACCTAAAGAGACCCAGTACTTC.

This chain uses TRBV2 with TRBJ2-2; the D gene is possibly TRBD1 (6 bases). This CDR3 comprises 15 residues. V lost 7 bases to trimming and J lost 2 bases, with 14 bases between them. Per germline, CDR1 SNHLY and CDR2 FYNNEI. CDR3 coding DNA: TGTGCCAGCATCCCAGGCAGGGGAAACACCGGGGAGCTGTTTTTT. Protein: CASIPGRGNTGELFF.

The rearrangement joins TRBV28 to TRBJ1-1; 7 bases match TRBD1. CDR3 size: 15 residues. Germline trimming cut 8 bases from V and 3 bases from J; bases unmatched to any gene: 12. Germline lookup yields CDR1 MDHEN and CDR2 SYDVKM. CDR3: CASRTTDRFDTEAFF. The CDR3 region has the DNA TGTGCCAGCCGAACCACGGACAGGTTCGACACTGAAGCTTTCTTT.

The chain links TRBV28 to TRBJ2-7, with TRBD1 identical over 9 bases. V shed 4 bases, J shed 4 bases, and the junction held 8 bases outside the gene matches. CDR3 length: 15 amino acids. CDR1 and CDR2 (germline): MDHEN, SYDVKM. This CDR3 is CASSSPGQGGYEQYF. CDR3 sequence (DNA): TGTGCCAGCAGTTCTCCGGGACAGGGAGGGTACGAGCAGTACTTC.

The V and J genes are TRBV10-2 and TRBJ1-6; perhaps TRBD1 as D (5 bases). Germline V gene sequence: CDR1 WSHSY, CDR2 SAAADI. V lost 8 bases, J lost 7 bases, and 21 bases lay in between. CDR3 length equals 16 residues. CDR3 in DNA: TGCGCCAGCGCGAGGCGGGAAGGGAAGGGGAATTCACCCCTCCACTTT. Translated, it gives CASARREGKGNSPLHF.

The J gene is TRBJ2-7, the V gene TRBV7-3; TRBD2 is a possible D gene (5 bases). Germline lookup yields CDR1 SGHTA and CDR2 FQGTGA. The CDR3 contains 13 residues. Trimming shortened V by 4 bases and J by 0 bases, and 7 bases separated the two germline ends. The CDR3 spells CASSSGSSYEQYF. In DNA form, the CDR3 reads TGTGCCAGCAGCTCGGGGAGCTCCTACGAGCAGTACTTC.

The CDR3 protein is CASSINGPTEAFF. CDR3 coding DNA: TGTGCCAGTAGTATTAATGGGCCCACTGAAGCTTTCTTT. The V gene is TRBV19, the J gene TRBJ1-1, with unresolved D. The ends were cut back, 3 bases at V and 4 bases at J, with 9 bases in the middle. This CDR3 comprises 13 residues. Germline-derived CDR1 and CDR2 are LNHDA and SQIVND (reference sequence).

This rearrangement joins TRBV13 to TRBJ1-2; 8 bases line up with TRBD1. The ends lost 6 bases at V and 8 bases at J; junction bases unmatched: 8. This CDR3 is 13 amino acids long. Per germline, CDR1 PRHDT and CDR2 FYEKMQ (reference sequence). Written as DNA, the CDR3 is TGTGCCAGCAGAATGACAGGGGCTAGGGGCTACACCTTC. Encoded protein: CASRMTGARGYTF.

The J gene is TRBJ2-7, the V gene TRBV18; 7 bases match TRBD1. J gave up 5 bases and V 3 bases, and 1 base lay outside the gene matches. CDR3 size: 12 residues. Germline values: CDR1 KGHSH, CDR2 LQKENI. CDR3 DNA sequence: TGTGCCAGCTCACCCCAGGGGGACGAGCAGTACTTC. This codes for CASSPQGDEQYF. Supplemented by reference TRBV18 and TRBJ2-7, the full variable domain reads NAGVMQNPRHLVRRRGQEARLRCSPMKGHSHVYWYRQLPEEGLKFMVYLQKENIIDESGMPKERFSAEFPKEGPSILRIQQVVRGDSAAYFCASSPQGDEQYFGPGTRLTVT.

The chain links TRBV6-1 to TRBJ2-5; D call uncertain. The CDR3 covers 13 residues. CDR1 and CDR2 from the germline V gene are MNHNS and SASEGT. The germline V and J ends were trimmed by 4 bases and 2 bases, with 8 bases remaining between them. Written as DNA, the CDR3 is TGTGCCAGCAGTGTCGACTGGCAAGAGACCCAGTACTTC. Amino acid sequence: CASSVDWQETQYF.